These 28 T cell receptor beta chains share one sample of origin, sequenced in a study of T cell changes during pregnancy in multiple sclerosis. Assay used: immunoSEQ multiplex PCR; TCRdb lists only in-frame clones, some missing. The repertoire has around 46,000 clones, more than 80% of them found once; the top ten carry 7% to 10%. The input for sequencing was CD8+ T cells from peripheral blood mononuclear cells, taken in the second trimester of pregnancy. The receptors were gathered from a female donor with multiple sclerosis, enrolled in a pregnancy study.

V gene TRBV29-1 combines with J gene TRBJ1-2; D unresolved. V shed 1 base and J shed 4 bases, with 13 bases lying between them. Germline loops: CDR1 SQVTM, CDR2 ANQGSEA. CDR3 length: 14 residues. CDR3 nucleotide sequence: TGCAGCGTTGAAGTTCAGGCAGCCTCCTATGGCTACACCTTC. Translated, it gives CSVEVQAASYGYTF.

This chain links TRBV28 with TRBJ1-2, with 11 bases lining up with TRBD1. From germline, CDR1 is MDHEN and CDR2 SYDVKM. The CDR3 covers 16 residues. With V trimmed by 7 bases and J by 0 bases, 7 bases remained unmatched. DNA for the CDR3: TGTGCCAGCACCGGGACAGGGGGACCTTCTAACTATGGCTACACCTTC. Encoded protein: CASTGTGGPSNYGYTF.

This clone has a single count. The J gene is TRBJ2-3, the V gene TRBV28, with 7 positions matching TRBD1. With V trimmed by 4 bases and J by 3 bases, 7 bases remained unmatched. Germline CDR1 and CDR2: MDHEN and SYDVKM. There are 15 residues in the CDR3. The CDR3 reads CASSSGYRGTDTQYF. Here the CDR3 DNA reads TGTGCCAGCAGTTCGGGGTACAGGGGAACAGATACGCAGTATTTT.

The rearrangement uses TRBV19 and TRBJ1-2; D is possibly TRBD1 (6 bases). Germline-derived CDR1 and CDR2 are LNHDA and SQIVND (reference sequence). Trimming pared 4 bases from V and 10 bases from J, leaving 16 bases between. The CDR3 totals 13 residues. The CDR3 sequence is CASSNTGFILYTF. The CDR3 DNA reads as TGTGCCAGTAGTAACACAGGGTTTATACTCTACACCTTC.

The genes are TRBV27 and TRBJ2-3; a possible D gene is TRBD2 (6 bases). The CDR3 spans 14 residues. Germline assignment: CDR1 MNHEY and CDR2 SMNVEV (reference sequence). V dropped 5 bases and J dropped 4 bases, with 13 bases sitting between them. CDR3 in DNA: TGTGCCAGCAGTCCCTGGGACTCCGCAGATACGCAGTATTTT. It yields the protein CASSPWDSADTQYF.

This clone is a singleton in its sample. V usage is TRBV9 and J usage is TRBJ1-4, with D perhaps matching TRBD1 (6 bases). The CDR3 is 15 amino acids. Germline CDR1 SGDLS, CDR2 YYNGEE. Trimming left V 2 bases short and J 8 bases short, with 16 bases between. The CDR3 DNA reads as TGTGCCAGCAGCGTTAGGGGGACAATAGAGGAAAAACTGTTTTTT. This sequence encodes CASSVRGTIEEKLFF.

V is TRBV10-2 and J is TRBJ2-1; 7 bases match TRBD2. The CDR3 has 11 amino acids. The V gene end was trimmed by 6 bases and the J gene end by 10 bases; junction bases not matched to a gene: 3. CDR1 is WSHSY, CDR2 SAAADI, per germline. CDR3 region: CASRAGYEQFF. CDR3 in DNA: TGCGCCAGCAGAGCGGGATACGAGCAGTTCTTC.

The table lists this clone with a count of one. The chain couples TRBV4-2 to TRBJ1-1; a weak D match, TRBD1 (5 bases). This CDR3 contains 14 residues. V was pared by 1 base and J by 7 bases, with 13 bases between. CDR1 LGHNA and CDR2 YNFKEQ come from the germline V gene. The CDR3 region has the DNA TGTGCCAGCAGCCAAGTAGACACGGGGGATGAAGCTTTCTTT. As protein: CASSQVDTGDEAFF.

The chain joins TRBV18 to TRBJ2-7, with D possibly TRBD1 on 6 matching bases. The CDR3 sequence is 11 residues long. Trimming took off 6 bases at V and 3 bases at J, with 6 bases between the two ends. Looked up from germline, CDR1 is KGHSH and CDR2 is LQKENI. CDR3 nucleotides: TGTGCCAGCTCGGACAGCTACGAGCAGTACTTC. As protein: CASSDSYEQYF.

DNA of the CDR3: TGTGCCAGCAGGCAGGGGGGACGGGTCAATGAGCAGTTCTTC. It encodes CASRQGGRVNEQFF. The rearrangement uses TRBV7-8 and TRBJ2-1; TRBD1 is a possible D gene (7 bases). The CDR3 loop spans 14 amino acids. V lost 6 bases and J 6 bases, leaving 15 bases between the germline ends. The germline gives CDR1 SGHVS, CDR2 FQNEAQ.

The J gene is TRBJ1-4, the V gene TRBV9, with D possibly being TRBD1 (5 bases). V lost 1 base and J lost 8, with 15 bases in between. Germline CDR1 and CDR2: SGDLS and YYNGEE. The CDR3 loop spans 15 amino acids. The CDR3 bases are TGTGCCAGCAGCGTATCTTGGGGGACTTCGGAAAAACTGTTTTTT. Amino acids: CASSVSWGTSEKLFF.

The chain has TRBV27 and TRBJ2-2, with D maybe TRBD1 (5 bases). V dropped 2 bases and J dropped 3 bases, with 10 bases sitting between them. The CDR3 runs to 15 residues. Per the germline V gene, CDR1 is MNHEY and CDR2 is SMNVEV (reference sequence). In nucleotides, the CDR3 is TGTGCCAGCAGTTTAGCCAGGGTGTACACCGGGGAGCTGTTTTTT. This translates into CASSLARVYTGELFF.

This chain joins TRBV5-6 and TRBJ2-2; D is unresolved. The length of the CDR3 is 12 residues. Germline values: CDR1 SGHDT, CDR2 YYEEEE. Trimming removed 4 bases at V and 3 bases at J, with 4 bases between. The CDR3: CASSVYTGELFF. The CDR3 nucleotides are TGTGCCAGCAGCGTATACACCGGGGAGCTGTTTTTT.

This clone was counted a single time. The CDR3 protein is CASSVVGGKGNIQYF. CDR3 DNA: TGTGCCAGCAGCGTAGTTGGGGGGAAAGGAAACATTCAGTACTTC. J is TRBJ2-4 and V is TRBV9; the D gene is possibly TRBD2 (6 bases). V shed 0 bases and J shed 6 bases, with 13 bases lying between them. Per the germline V gene, CDR1 is SGDLS and CDR2 is YYNGEE. This CDR3 has 15 amino acids.

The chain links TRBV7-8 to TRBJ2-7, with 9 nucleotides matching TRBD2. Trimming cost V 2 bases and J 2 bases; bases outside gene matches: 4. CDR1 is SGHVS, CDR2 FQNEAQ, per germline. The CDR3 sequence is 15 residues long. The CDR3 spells CASSLHLAGTYEQYF. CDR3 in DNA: TGTGCCAGCAGCTTACACCTAGCGGGGACCTACGAGCAGTACTTC.

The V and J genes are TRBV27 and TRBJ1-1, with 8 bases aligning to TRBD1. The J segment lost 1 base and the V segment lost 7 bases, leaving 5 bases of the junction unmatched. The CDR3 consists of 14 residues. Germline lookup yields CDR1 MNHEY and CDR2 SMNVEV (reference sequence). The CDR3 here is CASTSGGGNTEAFF. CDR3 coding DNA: TGTGCCAGCACCTCAGGGGGCGGGAACACTGAAGCTTTCTTT.

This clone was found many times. Here the CDR3 DNA reads TGTGCCAGCAGCCTCCGGGGAATCACTGGGGCCAACGTCCTGACTTTC. Protein sequence: CASSLRGITGANVLTF. The rearrangement joins TRBV5-5 to TRBJ2-6; TRBD2 might be the D (5 bases). CDR3 length: 16 amino acids. CDR1 is SGHKS, CDR2 YYEKEE, per germline (reference sequence). Trimming stripped 4 bases from V and 2 bases from J, with 13 bases between.

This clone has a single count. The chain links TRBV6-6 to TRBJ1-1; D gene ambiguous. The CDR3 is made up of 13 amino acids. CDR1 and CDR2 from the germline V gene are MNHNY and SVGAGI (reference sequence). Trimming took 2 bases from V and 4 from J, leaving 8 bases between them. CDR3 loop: CASSYVHGTEAFF. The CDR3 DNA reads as TGTGCCAGCAGTTACGTCCACGGCACTGAAGCTTTCTTT.

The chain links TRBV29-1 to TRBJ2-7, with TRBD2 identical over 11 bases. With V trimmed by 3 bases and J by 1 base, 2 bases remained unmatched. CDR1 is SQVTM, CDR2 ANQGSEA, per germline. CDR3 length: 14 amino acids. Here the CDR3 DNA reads TGCAGCGTTGAGGGACTAGCGGATTCCTACGAGCAGTACTTC. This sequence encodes CSVEGLADSYEQYF.

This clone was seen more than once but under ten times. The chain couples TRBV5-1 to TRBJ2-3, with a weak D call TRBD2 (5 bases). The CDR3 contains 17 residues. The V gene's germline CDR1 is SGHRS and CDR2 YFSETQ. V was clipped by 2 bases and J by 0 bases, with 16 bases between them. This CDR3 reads CASSLVGFGESTDTQYF. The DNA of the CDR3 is TGCGCCAGCAGCTTAGTCGGGTTTGGGGAGAGCACAGATACGCAGTATTTT.

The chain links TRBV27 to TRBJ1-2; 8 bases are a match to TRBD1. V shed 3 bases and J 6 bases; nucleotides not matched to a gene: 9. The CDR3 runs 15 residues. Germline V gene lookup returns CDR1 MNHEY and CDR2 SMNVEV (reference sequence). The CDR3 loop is CASSLGRDRKNGYTF. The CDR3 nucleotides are TGTGCCAGCAGTTTGGGCCGGGACAGGAAAAATGGCTACACCTTC.

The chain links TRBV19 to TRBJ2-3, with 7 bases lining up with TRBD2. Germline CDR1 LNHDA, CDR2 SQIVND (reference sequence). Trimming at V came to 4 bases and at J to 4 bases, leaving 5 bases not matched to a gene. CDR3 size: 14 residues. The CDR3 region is CASSTFGGSDTQYF. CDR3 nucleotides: TGTGCCAGTAGTACCTTCGGGGGGTCAGATACGCAGTATTTT.

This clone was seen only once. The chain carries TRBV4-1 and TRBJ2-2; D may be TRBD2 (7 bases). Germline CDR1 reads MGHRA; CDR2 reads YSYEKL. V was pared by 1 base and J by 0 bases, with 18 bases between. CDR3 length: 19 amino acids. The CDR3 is CASSQVRFAGDTNTGELFF. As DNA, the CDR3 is TGCGCCAGCAGCCAAGTTCGTTTCGCGGGGGACACGAACACCGGGGAGCTGTTTTTT.

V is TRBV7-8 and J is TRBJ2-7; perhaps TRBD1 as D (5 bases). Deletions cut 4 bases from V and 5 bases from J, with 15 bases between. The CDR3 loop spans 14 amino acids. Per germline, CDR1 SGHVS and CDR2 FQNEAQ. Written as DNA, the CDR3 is TGTGCCAGCAGCTCCCAGGGTTTTTTACACGAGCAGTACTTC. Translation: CASSSQGFLHEQYF.

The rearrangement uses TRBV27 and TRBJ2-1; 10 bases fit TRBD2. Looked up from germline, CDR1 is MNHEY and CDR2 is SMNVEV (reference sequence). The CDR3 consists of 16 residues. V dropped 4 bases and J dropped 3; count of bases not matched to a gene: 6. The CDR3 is CASSSGLAEVYNEQFF. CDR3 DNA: TGTGCCAGCAGTTCCGGACTAGCGGAAGTCTACAATGAGCAGTTCTTC.

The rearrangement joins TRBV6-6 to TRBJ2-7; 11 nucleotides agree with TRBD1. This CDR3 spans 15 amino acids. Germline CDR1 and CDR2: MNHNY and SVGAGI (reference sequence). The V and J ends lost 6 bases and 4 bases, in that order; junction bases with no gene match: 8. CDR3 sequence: CASRSLRDRGYEQYF. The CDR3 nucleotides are TGTGCCAGCAGGAGTCTGAGGGACAGGGGGTACGAGCAGTACTTC.

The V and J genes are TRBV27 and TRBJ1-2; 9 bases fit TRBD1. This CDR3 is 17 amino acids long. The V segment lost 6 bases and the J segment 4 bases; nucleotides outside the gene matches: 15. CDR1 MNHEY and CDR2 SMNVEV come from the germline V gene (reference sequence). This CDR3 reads CASSPGQGPDGAYGYTF. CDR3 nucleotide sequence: TGTGCCAGCAGCCCGGGACAGGGTCCTGACGGTGCCTATGGCTACACCTTC.

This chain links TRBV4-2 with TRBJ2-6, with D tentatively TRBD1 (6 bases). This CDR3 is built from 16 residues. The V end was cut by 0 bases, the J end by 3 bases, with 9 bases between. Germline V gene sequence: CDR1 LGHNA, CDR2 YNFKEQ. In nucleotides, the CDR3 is TGTGCCAGCAGCCAAGATGTCAGGGGTGGGGCCAACGTCCTGACTTTC. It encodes CASSQDVRGGANVLTF.